This T cell receptor (beta chain) was obtained from a study of blood T cell repertoires in COVID-19. The table lists this clone with a few counts. The CDR3 consists of 16 residues. Trimming cost V 6 bases and J 3 bases; bases outside gene matches: 9. The V gene's germline CDR1 is MNHEY and CDR2 SVGEGT. Sequenced by immunoSEQ multiplex PCR; TCRdb stores in-frame clones only, minus some. The repertoire holds some 100,000 clones, 90% to 95% seen once, with about 1.9% in the top ten. This TCR was recovered from a man between 50 and 59 years old with active COVID-19. The specimen sequenced was peripheral blood. The chain recombines TRBV6-2 or TRBV6-3 with TRBJ1-5; 9 bases fit TRBD1. CDR3 protein: CASSGRGQGHNQPQHF. CDR3 coding DNA: TGTGCCAGCAGCGGTCGGGGACAGGGTCACAATCAGCCCCAGCATTTT.